This T cell receptor (beta chain) was documented in a study of T cells in Graves' hyperthyroidism and ophthalmopathy. Amplification of TCR beta CDR3 regions was performed using RNA transcripts as template. The HTBI set primed first-round TCR CDR3 RT-PCR. MiXCR was run by TCRdb on the multiplex PCR reads, yielding one entry per CDR3 protein. Of over 350,000 distinct CDR3 sequences detected, approximately 14% appear once; the ten largest clones hold less than 15%. This CDR3 is 13 amino acids long. Germline V CDR1 and CDR2: MNHNS, SASEGT. Trimming removed 5 bases from V and 3 bases from J, with 11 bases in between. Ten or more counts support this clonotype.

This chain connects TRBV6-1 to TRBJ2-7; D might be TRBD2 (6 bases). This TCR was sampled from a man between 18 and 29 years old with Graves' ophthalmopathy. The sequencing input was blood. The CDR3 protein is CASSTVGGYEQYF. In DNA, the CDR3 is TGTGCCAGCAGTACCGTGGGGGGCTACGAGCAGTACTTC.